This passage covers 24 T cell receptor beta chains from one sample sequenced in a study of Tregs in tolerant kidney transplant recipients. The table came from immunoSEQ multiplex PCR; TCRdb's copy has only in-frame clones and leaves some out. The table lists 50,000 to 75,000 clones, 80% to 90% of them singletons. Sequencing was performed on Tregs from blood, taken before the transplant. The receptors come from a human donor who received a combined kidney and bone marrow transplant.

The V gene is TRBV9, the J gene TRBJ1-3; maybe TRBD1 (5 bases). V gave up 0 bases and J gave up 3 bases, with 13 bases separating them. The CDR3 contains 16 residues. The germline gives CDR1 SGDLS, CDR2 YYNGEE. CDR3 loop: CASSVGWGGLGNTIYF. As DNA, the CDR3 is TGTGCCAGCAGCGTAGGCTGGGGGGGACTTGGAAACACCATATATTTT.

V and J are TRBV25-1 and TRBJ2-2; D remains ambiguous. The V gene's germline CDR1 is MGHDK and CDR2 SYGVNS. V lost 7 bases to trimming and J lost 1 base, with 7 bases between them. The CDR3 has 13 amino acids. DNA for the CDR3: TGTGCCAGCAAGCAGGAGAACACCGGGGAGCTGTTTTTT. Translation: CASKQENTGELFF. The complete variable domain, with remaining parts taken from reference TRBV25-1 and TRBJ2-2, reads EADIYQTPRYLVIGTGKKITLECSQTMGHDKMYWYQQDPGMELHLIHYSYGVNSTEKGDLSSESTVSRIRTEHFPLTLESARPSHTSQYLCASKQENTGELFFGEGSRLTVL.

The rearrangement links TRBV5-1 to TRBJ1-2; D is undetermined. V lost 3 bases, J lost 1 base, and 7 bases lay in between. CDR1 is SGHRS and CDR2 is YFSETQ in the germline V gene. CDR3 length: 13 amino acids. The CDR3 is CASSWEGNYGYTF. The CDR3 nucleotides read TGCGCCAGCAGCTGGGAGGGTAACTATGGCTACACCTTC.

The chain joins TRBV18 to TRBJ2-3; 9 bases fit TRBD2. The CDR3 runs to 16 residues. The germline CDR1 and CDR2 sequences are KGHSH and LQKENI. The V segment lost 1 base and the J segment 1 base; nucleotides outside the gene matches: 3. In nucleotides, the CDR3 is TGTGCCAGCTCACCACTTCGACTAGCGGGCACAGATACGCAGTATTTT. Translation: CASSPLRLAGTDTQYF.

The V gene is TRBV30, the J gene TRBJ1-3; D gene uncertain. The CDR3 sequence is 14 residues long. Germline V gene sequence: CDR1 GTSNPN, CDR2 SVGIG (reference sequence). The V and J ends lost 3 bases and 4 bases respectively, with 13 bases between them. The CDR3 region has the DNA TGTGCCTGGAGCGCCCAGGTGGTAGGAAACACCATATATTTT. This translates into CAWSAQVVGNTIYF.

The chain joins TRBV10-3 to TRBJ2-2, with D tentatively TRBD1 (5 bases). The CDR3 spans 16 residues. Trimming left V 0 bases short and J 3 bases short, with 11 bases between. Germline V gives CDR1 ENHRY, CDR2 SYGVKD. The CDR3 loop is CAISESGPRHTGELFF. For the CDR3, the DNA is TGTGCCATCAGTGAGTCGGGGCCTCGACACACCGGGGAGCTGTTTTTT.

The rearrangement joins TRBV14 to TRBJ2-2; 10 positions agree with TRBD2. The CDR3 sequence is 14 residues long. V shed 5 bases and J 4 bases; nucleotides not matched to a gene: 1. Germline CDR1 is SGHDN and CDR2 is FVKESK. The CDR3 DNA reads as TGTGCCAGCAGCGGACTAGCGGCCACCGGGGAGCTGTTTTTT. This translates into CASSGLAATGELFF.

J is TRBJ2-7 and V is TRBV11-2; D ambiguous. Germline lookup yields CDR1 SGHAT and CDR2 FQNNGV. Trimming pared 0 bases from V and 4 bases from J, leaving 7 bases between. This CDR3 comprises 13 residues. CDR3 coding DNA: TGTGCCAGCAGCTTAGATGTCGCTTACGAGCAGTACTTC. Translation gives CASSLDVAYEQYF.

The rearrangement joins TRBV2 to TRBJ2-5; no definite D call. Germline assignment: CDR1 SNHLY and CDR2 FYNNEI. Trimming shortened V by 3 bases and J by 5 bases, and 4 bases separated the two germline ends. The CDR3 consists of 11 residues. The CDR3 DNA is TGTGCCAGCAGTGACGGTGAGACCCAGTACTTC. This gives the protein CASSDGETQYF.

V is TRBV29-1 and J is TRBJ2-1; TRBD2 matches at 14 bases. CDR3 size: 12 residues. The V gene end was trimmed by 7 bases and the J gene end by 10 bases; junction bases not matched to a gene: 3. Germline V gene lookup returns CDR1 SQVTM and CDR2 ANQGSEA. The CDR3 loop is CSAGLAGGEQFF. CDR3 in DNA: TGCAGCGCCGGACTAGCGGGAGGCGAGCAGTTCTTC.

The chain links TRBV2 to TRBJ2-7; D possibly corresponds to TRBD1 (6 bases). CDR3 length: 12 amino acids. Germline loops: CDR1 SNHLY, CDR2 FYNNEI. Between the trimmed V and J ends, which lost 6 bases and 3 bases, there was a span of 9 bases. The DNA of the CDR3 is TGTGCCAGCAGGGGGACATTCTACGAGCAGTACTTC. Protein sequence: CASRGTFYEQYF.

V is TRBV6-1 and J is TRBJ1-1; 9 nucleotides align to TRBD1. V lost 4 bases, J lost 2 bases, and 2 bases stayed unmatched. From germline, CDR1 is MNHNS and CDR2 SASEGT. CDR3 length equals 14 residues. Here the CDR3 DNA reads TGTGCCAGCAGTGGGACAGGGGCTAACACTGAAGCTTTCTTT. Protein product: CASSGTGANTEAFF.

The chain carries TRBV6-6 and TRBJ2-7; 9 bases fit TRBD1. Germline V gives CDR1 MNHNY, CDR2 SVGAGI (reference sequence). Trimming removed 7 bases from V and 4 bases from J; junction bases left unmatched: 11. CDR3 length: 15 residues. CDR3 loop: CASIPATGTGYEQYF. In DNA, the CDR3 is TGTGCCAGCATTCCAGCTACCGGGACAGGGTACGAGCAGTACTTC.

DNA of the CDR3: TGTGCCAGCAGCGTACGGGGTAGCGGGGGCACAGATACGCAGTATTTT. This sequence encodes CASSVRGSGGTDTQYF. This rearrangement joins TRBV9 to TRBJ2-3; 8 bases line up with TRBD2. V gave up 1 base and J gave up 1 base; unmatched junction bases: 5. The CDR3 extends over 16 amino acids. CDR1 is SGDLS, CDR2 YYNGEE, per germline. The full variable domain, its missing parts supplied by reference TRBV9 and TRBJ2-3, is DSGVTQTPKHLITATGQRVTLRCSPRSGDLSVYWYQQSLDQGLQFLIQYYNGEERAKGNILERFSAQQFPDLHSELNLSSLELGDSALYFCASSVRGSGGTDTQYFGPGTRLTVL.

This clone was detected a few times. The chain is built from TRBV5-6 and TRBJ2-7, with TRBD1 identical over 11 bases. The CDR3 sequence is 14 residues long. Germline values: CDR1 SGHDT, CDR2 YYEEEE. V was pared by 4 bases and J by 4 bases, with 4 bases of the junction left unmatched. DNA for the CDR3: TGTGCCAGCAGCGGGGACAGGGGGGCTTACGAGCAGTACTTC. Protein sequence: CASSGDRGAYEQYF.

V usage is TRBV7-9 and J usage is TRBJ2-7; D may be TRBD1 or TRBD2 (6 bases each). The CDR3 length is 15 residues. Germline V gene lookup returns CDR1 SEHNR and CDR2 FQNEAQ (reference sequence). V was shortened by 5 bases and J by 4 bases, with 18 bases between the two germline ends. The CDR3 DNA reads as TGTGCCAGCAGCCCACCCGTCCAGGGGAGGTACGAGCAGTACTTC. It is translated as CASSPPVQGRYEQYF. Filled out from reference TRBV7-9 and TRBJ2-7, the complete variable domain reads DTGVSQNPRHKITKRGQNVTFRCDPISEHNRLYWYRQTLGQGPEFLTYFQNEAQLEKSRLLSDRFSAERPKGSFSTLEIQRTEQGDSAMYLCASSPPVQGRYEQYFGPGTRLTVT.

The rearrangement joins TRBV5-1 to TRBJ2-5, with 9 bases that match TRBD2. CDR3 size: 14 residues. In germline, CDR1 is SGHRS, CDR2 YFSETQ. Trimming removed 3 bases from V and 2 bases from J; junction bases left unmatched: 2. The CDR3 DNA reads TGCGCCAGCAGCTCTACTAGCGGGCAAGAGACCCAGTACTTC. It yields the protein CASSSTSGQETQYF.

The chain joins TRBV6-5 to TRBJ1-5; D gene unclear. The V gene lost 5 bases and the J gene lost 9 bases, with 11 bases spanning the gap. CDR3 size: 12 residues. From germline, CDR1 is MNHEY and CDR2 SVGAGI. The CDR3: CASSPRVRPQHF. As DNA, the CDR3 is TGTGCCAGCAGTCCCCGGGTCAGGCCCCAGCATTTT.

The chain combines TRBV28 with TRBJ1-5, with no clear D. The V gene lost 5 bases and the J gene lost 7 bases, with 12 bases spanning the gap. Germline V gene sequence: CDR1 MDHEN, CDR2 SYDVKM. The CDR3 extends over 13 amino acids. The CDR3 is CASSTLLGQPQHF. CDR3 coding DNA: TGTGCCAGCAGTACCCTCTTGGGACAGCCCCAGCATTTT. Using reference TRBV28 and TRBJ1-5 for the parts outside the CDR3, the full variable domain is DVKVTQSSRYLVKRTGEKVFLECVQDMDHENMFWYRQDPGLGLRLIYFSYDVKMKEKGDIPEGYSVSREKKERFSLILESASTNQTSMYLCASSTLLGQPQHFGDGTRLSIL.

The chain is built from TRBV5-6 and TRBJ2-3; TRBD2 matches 9 bases. CDR1 SGHDT and CDR2 YYEEEE come from the germline V gene. This CDR3 spans 18 amino acids. The J segment lost 0 bases and the V segment lost 5 bases, leaving 13 bases of the junction unmatched. The CDR3 coding sequence is TGTGCCAGCAGTGCCCTGCGGGGGGGGACTACTAGCACAGATACGCAGTATTTT. Amino acids: CASSALRGGTTSTDTQYF.

The V gene is TRBV4-2, the J gene TRBJ2-5; no clear D gene. The CDR3 is 16 amino acids. Germline V lookup: CDR1 LGHNA, CDR2 YNFKEQ. V was clipped by 0 bases and J by 1 base, with 12 bases between them. In DNA form, the CDR3 reads TGTGCCAGCAGCCAAGAAACGGTTGGGTTCCAAGAGACCCAGTACTTC. It specifies CASSQETVGFQETQYF.

V usage is TRBV18 and J usage is TRBJ1-2; possibly TRBD1 for D (6 bases). With 2 bases removed from V and 4 bases from J, the gap between germline ends came to 11 bases. Per germline, CDR1 KGHSH and CDR2 LQKENI. The CDR3 length is 14 residues. This CDR3 reads CASSPGGTPYGYTF. In nucleotides, the CDR3 is TGTGCCAGCTCACCAGGGGGCACCCCCTATGGCTACACCTTC. The variable domain in full, with the rest retrieved from reference TRBV18 and TRBJ1-2, is NAGVMQNPRHLVRRRGQEARLRCSPMKGHSHVYWYRQLPEEGLKFMVYLQKENIIDESGMPKERFSAEFPKEGPSILRIQQVVRGDSAAYFCASSPGGTPYGYTFGSGTRLTVV.

The genes are TRBV19 and TRBJ1-2; possibly TRBD1 for D (6 bases). V lost 4 bases and J 8 bases, leaving 11 bases between the germline ends. Germline V gene lookup returns CDR1 LNHDA and CDR2 SQIVND (reference sequence). The CDR3 sequence is 12 residues long. CDR3 amino acids: CASSTWTEGYTF. CDR3 nucleotide sequence: TGTGCCAGTAGTACCTGGACAGAGGGCTACACCTTC.

CDR3 coding DNA: TGTGCCAGCAGTTTATACAGAGGACGAACTAATGAAAAACTGTTTTTT. Its protein product is CASSLYRGRTNEKLFF. The chain links TRBV28 to TRBJ1-4; D uncertain. The CDR3 sequence is 16 residues long. Trimming pared 1 base from V and 1 base from J, leaving 10 bases between. Germline lookup yields CDR1 MDHEN and CDR2 SYDVKM. The complete variable domain, with remaining parts taken from reference TRBV28 and TRBJ1-4, reads DVKVTQSSRYLVKRTGEKVFLECVQDMDHENMFWYRQDPGLGLRLIYFSYDVKMKEKGDIPEGYSVSREKKERFSLILESASTNQTSMYLCASSLYRGRTNEKLFFGSGTQLSVL.